The clone carrying this TCR beta chain was seen a few times. The antigen remains unidentified. MiXCR, applied by TCRdb to the RT-PCR reads, yields one record per CDR3 protein. Seen here are about 700,000 distinct CDR3 sequences, 14% observed once, and the top ten hold around 7.6%. These data belong to a study of response to subunit inactivated influenza vaccine. Whole-study findings and limits: The authors proposed limited new T cell recruitment per seasonal influenza vaccination.

Germline V gene lookup returns CDR1 SQVTM and CDR2 ANQGSEA. There are 15 residues in the CDR3. The V end lost 0 bases, the J end lost 0 bases, and 10 bases lay between the germline ends. The sequence was obtained from a man aged 45-65 years who received an inactivated influenza vaccine. This sequence joins TRBV29-1 and TRBJ2-3; no firm D call. This specimen consisted of PBMCs from blood, obtained 14 days before vaccination. CDR3 in DNA: TGCAGCGTTGAAGACGCGGTATCTAGCACAGATACGCAGTATTTT. It is translated as CSVEDAVSSTDTQYF.